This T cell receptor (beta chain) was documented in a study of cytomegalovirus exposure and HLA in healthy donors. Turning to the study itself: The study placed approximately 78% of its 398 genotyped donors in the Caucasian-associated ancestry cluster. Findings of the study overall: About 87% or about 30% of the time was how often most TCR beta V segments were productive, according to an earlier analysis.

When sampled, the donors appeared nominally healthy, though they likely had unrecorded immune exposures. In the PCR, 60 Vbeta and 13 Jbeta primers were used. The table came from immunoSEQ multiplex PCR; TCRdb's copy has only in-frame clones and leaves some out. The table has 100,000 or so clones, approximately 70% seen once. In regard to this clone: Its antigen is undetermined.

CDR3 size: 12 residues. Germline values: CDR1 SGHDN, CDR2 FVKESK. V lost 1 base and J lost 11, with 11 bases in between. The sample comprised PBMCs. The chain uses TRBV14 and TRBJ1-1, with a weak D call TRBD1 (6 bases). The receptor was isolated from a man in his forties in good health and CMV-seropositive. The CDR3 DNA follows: TGTGCCAGCAGCCAAGCGGGGGGCAGGGCTTTCTTT. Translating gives CASSQAGGRAFF.